These 28 T cell receptor beta chains were sequenced from one sample in a study of cytotoxic CD8 clonotypes in ibrutinib-treated CLL (dated by TCRdb to about 2021). Library preparation used the immunoSEQ multiplex PCR assay. TCRdb mirrors the immuneACCESS table, restricted to in-frame sequences. Some clones are absent from its copies; in checked studies, under half trace to an unresolved V gene, and the reason for the others is unknown. The sample data list roughly 100,000 clones, and about 72% of these were observed just once. The ten largest clones take up 32% of the sample. The sample's time point label is to be understood as: about a year on ibrutinib. The sample in question was PBMCs, obtained after 12 months of ibrutinib treatment. The receptor set was obtained from a human donor with chronic lymphocytic leukemia.

J is TRBJ2-7 and V is TRBV9; 8 bases align to TRBD2. Germline loops: CDR1 SGDLS, CDR2 YYNGEE. The CDR3 is made up of 16 amino acids. The trim removed 1 base at V and 5 bases at J, leaving 11 bases unmatched. The CDR3 protein is CASSVSTGGYRDEQYF. CDR3 bases: TGTGCCAGCAGCGTAAGCACGGGGGGGTACCGCGACGAGCAGTACTTC.

This clone was detected a few times. The V call is TRBV5-4, the J call TRBJ2-2; 10 bases map to TRBD1. This CDR3 contains 15 residues. J gave up 3 bases and V 4 bases, and 3 bases lay outside the gene matches. Per the germline V gene, CDR1 is SGHNT and CDR2 is YYREEE (reference sequence). The CDR3, as DNA: TGTGCCAGCAGCCTCGGGACAGGGGACACCGGGGAGCTGTTTTTT. It specifies CASSLGTGDTGELFF.

The chain joins TRBV9 to TRBJ2-1; D may be TRBD2 (6 bases). The ends were cut back, 4 bases at V and 5 bases at J, with 10 bases in the middle. Germline CDR1 and CDR2: SGDLS and YYNGEE. The CDR3 has 13 amino acids. The DNA of the CDR3 is TGTGCCAGCAGCTTAAGGACTAACAATGAGCAGTTCTTC. This gives the protein CASSLRTNNEQFF.

The chain has TRBV28 and TRBJ1-4; no firm D call. This CDR3 region has 14 residues. Trimming left V 3 bases short and J 7 bases short, with 12 bases between. The germline V gene encodes CDR1 MDHEN and CDR2 SYDVKM. The chain's CDR3 is CASSLTSEGEKLFF. CDR3 bases: TGTGCCAGCAGTTTGACGTCTGAGGGTGAAAAACTGTTTTTT.

This clone has a single count. This rearrangement joins TRBV14 to TRBJ1-3; no definite D call. This CDR3 is 14 amino acids long. The germline V and J ends were trimmed by 1 base and 0 bases, with 4 bases remaining between them. Germline CDR1 reads SGHDN; CDR2 reads FVKESK. The CDR3 here is CASSQVNSGNTIYF. The CDR3 DNA reads as TGTGCCAGCAGCCAAGTTAACTCTGGAAACACCATATATTTT.

J is TRBJ1-1 and V is TRBV6-6, with D uncertain. Deletions cut 8 bases from V and 2 bases from J, with 12 bases between. The CDR3 runs to 13 residues. In germline, CDR1 is MNHNY, CDR2 SVGAGI (reference sequence). The DNA for the CDR3 is TGTGCCAGCGGTCGTGCAGTCAACACTGAAGCTTTCTTT. Its translation is CASGRAVNTEAFF.

The chain joins TRBV4-1 to TRBJ1-2, with D unresolved. The CDR3 sequence is 14 residues long. From germline, CDR1 is MGHRA and CDR2 YSYEKL. Trimming cost V 0 bases and J 8 bases, with 13 bases left between them. CDR3 amino acids: CASSQEGRLEGYTF. In DNA form, the CDR3 reads TGCGCCAGCAGCCAAGAAGGGAGGTTAGAAGGCTACACCTTC.

The rearrangement joins TRBV19 to TRBJ2-3, with 8 nucleotides matching TRBD1. CDR1 and CDR2 from the germline V gene are LNHDA and SQIVND (reference sequence). V lost 10 bases to trimming and J lost 4 bases; unmatched junction nucleotides: 7. CDR3 length: 13 amino acids. CDR3 in amino acids: CATRTGLADTQYF. The CDR3 DNA sequence: TGTGCCACCCGGACAGGGCTAGCAGATACGCAGTATTTT.

This clone was observed a few times. This sequence joins TRBV4-2 and TRBJ1-2; D unclear. V gave up 6 bases and J gave up 7 bases, with 24 bases separating them. The germline V gene has CDR1 LGHNA and CDR2 YNFKEQ. CDR3 size: 16 residues. This CDR3 reads CASRPGRGPQIVGYTF. DNA for the CDR3: TGTGCCAGCAGACCCGGGCGAGGGCCCCAAATTGTTGGCTACACCTTC.

This chain joins TRBV5-8 and TRBJ2-3; D call uncertain. The V gene lost 1 base and the J gene lost 2 bases, with 14 bases spanning the gap. This CDR3 has 16 residues. CDR1 is SGHTS, CDR2 YDEGEE, per germline. The DNA of the CDR3 is TGTGCCAGCAGCTTGCTTTCCGGGCCAGACACAGATACGCAGTATTTT. Residues: CASSLLSGPDTDTQYF.

The rearrangement links TRBV15 to TRBJ1-4; D is ambiguous. Deletions cut 5 bases from V and 7 bases from J, with 17 bases between. The germline gives CDR1 LNHNV, CDR2 YYDKDF (reference sequence). The CDR3 is made up of 15 amino acids. The CDR3 DNA follows: TGTGCCACCAGCGCGAGCCCCCAACCAGGTGAAAAACTGTTTTTT. Translation: CATSASPQPGEKLFF.

The chain recombines TRBV7-3 with TRBJ2-5; 9 nucleotides align to TRBD2. Germline lookup yields CDR1 SGHTA and CDR2 FQGTGA. V lost 1 base, J lost 5 bases, and 5 bases stayed unmatched. The CDR3 consists of 15 residues. CDR3 coding DNA: TGTGCCAGCAGCTTAAAGGGACTAGCAGCTGAGACCCAGTACTTC. Its translation is CASSLKGLAAETQYF.

The chain employs TRBV14 and TRBJ1-1; tentative D call: TRBD1 (6 bases). The V and J ends lost 1 base and 8 bases respectively, with 11 bases between them. The CDR3 spans 13 residues. CDR1 is SGHDN, CDR2 FVKESK, per germline. The CDR3 sequence: CASSQGFGQEAFF. For the CDR3, the DNA is TGTGCCAGCAGCCAAGGCTTTGGACAGGAAGCTTTCTTT.

The chain joins TRBV18 to TRBJ2-7, with D perhaps matching TRBD1 (5 bases). Germline CDR1 reads KGHSH; CDR2 reads LQKENI. The V and J ends lost 3 bases and 6 bases respectively, with 15 bases between them. The CDR3 consists of 14 residues. The CDR3 loop is CASSPQGLVGEQYF. CDR3 DNA: TGTGCCAGCTCACCTCAGGGTCTGGTTGGCGAGCAGTACTTC.

The rearrangement joins TRBV29-1 to TRBJ1-2; D remains ambiguous. The ends were cut back, 5 bases at V and 0 bases at J, with 10 bases in the middle. This CDR3 region has 13 residues. Germline V gene lookup returns CDR1 SQVTM and CDR2 ANQGSEA. The CDR3 sequence: CSVLGGSNYGYTF. DNA of the CDR3: TGCAGCGTTCTGGGAGGGTCTAACTATGGCTACACCTTC.

The chain is built from TRBV5-1 and TRBJ1-1; D uncertain. Trimming cost V 0 bases and J 1 base, with 7 bases left between them. CDR1 is SGHRS, CDR2 YFSETQ, per germline. The CDR3 spans 14 residues. CDR3 in DNA: TGCGCCAGCAGCTTGGGTTCAGGGAACACTGAAGCTTTCTTT. Protein sequence: CASSLGSGNTEAFF.

V gene TRBV7-8 combines with J gene TRBJ2-7, with D perhaps TRBD1 or TRBD2 (7 bases each). The CDR3 extends over 15 amino acids. Trimming took 4 bases from V and 6 from J, leaving 19 bases between them. The germline V gene encodes CDR1 SGHVS and CDR2 FQNEAQ. The CDR3 is CASSYQGGAFSEQYF. The CDR3 DNA sequence: TGTGCCAGCAGCTACCAGGGGGGGGCCTTTTCCGAGCAGTACTTC.

The rearrangement links TRBV9 to TRBJ2-3, with 9 bases fitting TRBD1. CDR1 is SGDLS and CDR2 is YYNGEE in the germline V gene. This CDR3 is built from 14 residues. V was clipped by 3 bases and J by 4 bases; unmatched bases: 3. This CDR3 is CASSAGQGADTQYF. The CDR3 DNA sequence: TGTGCCAGCAGCGCGGGACAGGGTGCAGATACGCAGTATTTT.

The rearrangement links TRBV6-5 to TRBJ2-1, with D possibly TRBD1 on 6 matching bases. CDR3 length: 11 amino acids. The germline V and J ends were trimmed by 7 bases and 7 bases, with 8 bases remaining between them. Germline assignment: CDR1 MNHEY and CDR2 SVGAGI. CDR3 sequence reads: CASTQGNEQFF. In nucleotides, the CDR3 is TGTGCCAGCACCCAGGGGAATGAGCAGTTCTTC.

The chain employs TRBV5-1 and TRBJ2-3; TRBD2 aligns across 10 bases. CDR3 size: 14 residues. Trimming cost V 4 bases and J 5 bases; bases outside gene matches: 4. CDR1 is SGHRS and CDR2 is YFSETQ in the germline V gene. The CDR3 DNA reads as TGCGCCAGCAGCCCACTAGCGGGGCAAGATACGCAGTATTTT. It codes for CASSPLAGQDTQYF.

The rearrangement uses TRBV4-1 and TRBJ2-3, with 9 bases aligning to TRBD2. The CDR3 totals 16 residues. Germline V lookup: CDR1 MGHRA, CDR2 YSYEKL. After removal of 3 bases from V and 2 bases from J, the junction contained 6 bases not matched to a gene. The CDR3 sequence is CASSQARGGDTDTQYF. The CDR3 bases are TGCGCCAGCAGCCAGGCACGCGGGGGGGACACAGATACGCAGTATTTT.

This sequence joins TRBV29-1 and TRBJ2-5; D is uncertain. From germline, CDR1 is SQVTM and CDR2 ANQGSEA. The CDR3 extends over 12 amino acids. The ends were cut back, 7 bases at V and 4 bases at J, with 13 bases in the middle. The CDR3 coding sequence is TGCAGCGCCCTTTCGAGTGGAGAGACCCAGTACTTC. Protein product: CSALSSGETQYF.

The V and J genes are TRBV27 and TRBJ2-2, with D hard to call. From germline, CDR1 is MNHEY and CDR2 SMNVEV (reference sequence). Trimming removed 6 bases from V and 6 bases from J, with 8 bases in between. The CDR3 extends over 12 amino acids. The CDR3 DNA follows: TGTGCCAGCAGGGCAGGTGCCGGGGAGCTGTTTTTT. Translating it yields CASRAGAGELFF.

The V call is TRBV7-6, the J call TRBJ2-5; D call uncertain. Looked up from germline, CDR1 is SGHVS and CDR2 is FNYEAQ. The CDR3 extends over 11 amino acids. The V gene lost 11 bases and the J gene lost 5 bases, with 12 bases spanning the gap. The CDR3 DNA is TGTGCCCCAATGGGGTGGGAGACCCAGTACTTC. Protein sequence: CAPMGWETQYF.

The chain combines TRBV4-2 with TRBJ1-2; unclear D gene. The CDR3 is 14 residues long. Germline V gene lookup returns CDR1 LGHNA and CDR2 YNFKEQ. The V gene lost 0 bases and the J gene lost 6 bases, with 11 bases spanning the gap. The CDR3 coding sequence is TGTGCCAGCAGCCAAGATCTGGGGTCAAATGGCTACACCTTC. Translated: CASSQDLGSNGYTF.

The rearrangement links TRBV9 to TRBJ2-5; tentatively, D is TRBD1 (6 bases). In germline, CDR1 is SGDLS, CDR2 YYNGEE. The CDR3 extends over 15 amino acids. V lost 0 bases and J 1 base, leaving 10 bases between the germline ends. The CDR3 sequence is CASSVVGQSQETQYF. CDR3 DNA: TGTGCCAGCAGCGTAGTAGGACAGTCCCAAGAGACCCAGTACTTC.

The rearrangement links TRBV7-3 to TRBJ2-1; a possible D gene is TRBD2 (7 bases). V shed 0 bases and J shed 6 bases, with 12 bases lying between them. Germline-derived CDR1 and CDR2 are SGHTA and FQGTGA. This CDR3 spans 15 amino acids. CDR3 sequence (DNA): TGTGCCAGCAGCTTAACAGGGGGGGCCCTCAATGAGCAGTTCTTC. It specifies CASSLTGGALNEQFF.

The rearrangement links TRBV5-1 to TRBJ2-1; D possibly corresponds to TRBD2 (5 bases). Germline CDR1 SGHRS, CDR2 YFSETQ. The CDR3 spans 16 residues. V lost 0 bases, J lost 0 bases, and 10 bases lay in between. The CDR3 here is CASSLGGGNSYNEQFF. The DNA for the CDR3 is TGCGCCAGCAGCTTGGGCGGAGGTAACTCCTACAATGAGCAGTTCTTC.